The rows below give T cell receptor beta chains drawn from one sample of a study of T cell responses to AZD1222 COVID-19 vaccine. The assay was immunoSEQ multiplex PCR, and TCRdb's table has in-frame clones only and misses some. This table holds approximately 150,000 clones, about 91% found once. Sequenced material: peripheral blood, taken 28 days after the second AZD1222 dose. Receptor source: an adult who received the AZD1222 COVID-19 vaccine. The CDR3 runs from the conserved cysteine through the conserved F or W. A D gene is named only where the DNA matches it firmly. Expanded clones get a size class; other rows say once, few or many, or leave the size out.

size	V	J	D	DNA	CDR3
-	TRBV18	TRBJ1-3	-	TGTGCCAGCTCACCGGGGCAGTCCCGCTCTGGAAACACCATATATTTT	CASSPGQSRSGNTIYF
-	TRBV21-1	TRBJ2-7	-	TGTGCCAGCAGCAAAGCGCCGGGACAGGGTACCTACGAGCAGTACTTC	CASSKAPGQGTYEQYF
-	TRBV7-9	TRBJ1-1	-	TGTGCCAGCAGCCCCCGGCAGCCCCCCACTGAAGCTTTCTTT	CASSPRQPPTEAFF
-	TRBV4-1	TRBJ1-2	TRBD1	TGCGCCAGCAGCCAAGTACCGGGAGGGGGCTTGGGCTACACCTTC	CASSQVPGGGLGYTF
-	TRBV5-1	TRBJ1-6	-	TGCGCCAGCAGCCCCCTTGGACGAGACTCACCCCTCCACTTT	CASSPLGRDSPLHF
-	TRBV5-4	TRBJ2-1	-	TGTGCCAGCAGCCTTACCGGGAGCTACAATGAGCAGTTCTTC	CASSLTGSYNEQFF
-	TRBV3-1/TRBV3-2	TRBJ1-1	TRBD1	TGTGCCAGCAGCCACCTTGGACAGGGCGGCACTGAAGCTTTCTTT	CASSHLGQGGTEAFF
-	TRBV7-9	TRBJ2-6	-	TGTGCCAGCAGCCCGGGGACCTTGGCTGGGGCCAACGTCCTGACTTTC	CASSPGTLAGANVLTF
-	TRBV21-1	TRBJ2-7	-	TGTGCCAGCAGCAAGGCAAAAGGGGCGAATTGTAACTACGAGCAGTACTTC	CASSKAKGANCNYEQYF
-	TRBV18	TRBJ2-1	-	TGTGCCAGCTCTCAAAACAATGAGCAGTTCTTC	CASSQNNEQFF
many	TRBV10-3	TRBJ2-2	-	TGTGCCATCAGGACGCCTGAGTCCGGGGAGCTGTTTTTT	CAIRTPESGELFF
-	TRBV5-1	TRBJ1-1	-	TGCGCCAGCAGCCGCCCACAGGGGAACACTGAAGCTTTCTTT	CASSRPQGNTEAFF
-	TRBV11-2	TRBJ1-2	TRBD1	TGTGCCAGCAGCCTGGACAGGGTCTATGGCTACACCTTC	CASSLDRVYGYTF
once	TRBV4-1	TRBJ1-2	-	TGCGCCAGCAGTCCGGGACCTCAGGGCTATGGCTACACCTTC	CASSPGPQGYGYTF
-	TRBV5-1	TRBJ1-3	-	TGCGCCAGCAGCTTGGGAGGGGGAGACCTCTCTGGAAACACCATATATTTT	CASSLGGGDLSGNTIYF
-	TRBV24-1	TRBJ1-2	-	TGTGCCACCAGTGATGCCCTGGACATCTACTATGGCTACACCTTC	CATSDALDIYYGYTF
-	TRBV6-5	TRBJ1-1	-	TGTGCCAGCAGTTACGCGGACACCCCGAACACTGAAGCTTTCTTT	CASSYADTPNTEAFF
-	TRBV20-1	TRBJ1-5	-	TGCAGTGCTAGACCCCCGCCCCAGCATTTT	CSARPPPQHF
-	TRBV5-1	TRBJ2-1	TRBD2	TGCGCCAGCAGCGGAACTAGCGGGAGCTCCTACAATGAGCAGTTCTTC	CASSGTSGSSYNEQFF
-	TRBV15	TRBJ2-3	TRBD2	TGTGCCACCAGCAGAGAGCAGCGGGGGAGCACAGATACGCAGTATTTT	CATSREQRGSTDTQYF
-	TRBV18	TRBJ1-6	-	TGTGCCAGCTCATGGAGCTCCTATAATTCACCCCTCCACTTT	CASSWSSYNSPLHF
-	TRBV2	TRBJ1-6	TRBD1	TGTGCCAGCGAAACCGGGACAGGGATTAATTCACCCCTCCACTTT	CASETGTGINSPLHF
-	TRBV6-2/TRBV6-3	TRBJ2-3	-	TGTGCCAGCAGCTCAGATTGGGTGACAGCAAACTATACGCAGTATTTT	CASSSDWVTANYTQYF
-	TRBV6-6	TRBJ2-1	-	TGTGCCAGCAGACCCACAGGGTTCTCCTACAATGAGCAGTTCTTC	CASRPTGFSYNEQFF
-	TRBV9	TRBJ2-2	TRBD2	TGTGCCAGCAGGGGGCTAGCGGGAGCCGGGGAGCTGTTTTTT	CASRGLAGAGELFF
once	TRBV6-1	TRBJ1-5	-	TGTGCCAGCAGTGAAAGAGTAGGCGGAGATAGCAATCAGCCCCAGCATTTT	CASSERVGGDSNQPQHF
-	TRBV5-6	TRBJ1-6	TRBD1	TGTGCCAGCAGCTGGGGGACAGGGGGGCGCTCACCCCTCCACTTT	CASSWGTGGRSPLHF
-	TRBV6-6	TRBJ1-2	-	TGTGCCAGCACCCTCGGGGTTAACTATGGCTACACCTTC	CASTLGVNYGYTF
-	TRBV6-5	TRBJ2-6	-	TGTGCCACCGCTCCCGGGGCCAACGTCCTGACTTTC	CATAPGANVLTF
-	TRBV7-8	TRBJ1-5	-	TGTGCCAGCAGCTTATACGCGGACGAACGGGTTCAGCCCCAGCATTTT	CASSLYADERVQPQHF
-	TRBV3-1/TRBV3-2	TRBJ1-2	TRBD1	TGTGCCAGCAGCCCCGGACAGGGGGCGGGGTATGGCTACACCTTC	CASSPGQGAGYGYTF
-	TRBV30	TRBJ2-5	-	TGTGCCTGGAAAGGTTTTGAATATGGGACCCAGTACTTC	CAWKGFEYGTQYF
-	TRBV9	TRBJ2-3	-	TGTGCCAGCAGCGTAGCTCGTGGCAGAAGCACAGATACGCAGTATTTT	CASSVARGRSTDTQYF
-	TRBV6-1	TRBJ1-5	-	TGTGCCAGCAGTGAAGCTGTCAATCAGCCCCAGCATTTT	CASSEAVNQPQHF
-	TRBV5-1	TRBJ2-6	-	TGCGCCAGCAGCTTGTTAACTGGGGCCAACGTCCTGACTTTC	CASSLLTGANVLTF
-	TRBV28	TRBJ1-6	-	TGTGCCAGCAGTTTGAGGCAGTATTCACCCCTCCACTTT	CASSLRQYSPLHF
-	TRBV18	TRBJ1-5	-	TGTGCCAGCTCAGCAGGGAGGAGGCAGCCCCAGCATTTT	CASSAGRRQPQHF
-	TRBV2	TRBJ1-3	-	TGTGCCAGCAGTGCTGCGCACTCTGGAAACACCATATATTTT	CASSAAHSGNTIYF
-	TRBV19	TRBJ1-2	TRBD1	TGTGCCAGTAGCGACAGGGCGAGCTATGGCTACACCTTC	CASSDRASYGYTF
-	TRBV9	TRBJ1-4	TRBD1	TGTGCCAGCAGCGTAGGAGAGGGGGCGCTAACTAATGAAAAACTGTTTTTT	CASSVGEGALTNEKLFF
-	TRBV28	TRBJ1-2	-	TGTGGAACGGTGCGGGATGGCTACACCTTC	CGTVRDGYTF
-	TRBV24-1	TRBJ2-3	-	TGTGCCACCAGTGATGGGGCCCTGGGGACAGATACGCAGTATTTT	CATSDGALGTDTQYF
-	TRBV6-5	TRBJ1-2	TRBD1	TGTGCCAGCAGTCCAGGGGGAGTTGGCTACACCTTC	CASSPGGVGYTF
-	TRBV12-5	TRBJ1-5	-	TGTGCTAGTGGTTTGGCGGGCAATCAGCCCCAGCATTTT	CASGLAGNQPQHF
few	TRBV7-2	TRBJ1-1	-	TGTGCCAGCAGCTTAGGGGGGATTATGTACACTGAAGCTTTCTTT	CASSLGGIMYTEAFF
once	TRBV4-2	TRBJ1-4	TRBD1	TGTGCCAGCAGCCAAGATGAAGGACAGGGTAACGAAAAACTGTTTTTT	CASSQDEGQGNEKLFF
-	TRBV7-9	TRBJ1-1	TRBD1	TGTGCCAGCAGCCGGGGGACAGTGAACACTGAAGCTTTCTTT	CASSRGTVNTEAFF
-	TRBV10-3	TRBJ2-5	-	TGTGCCATCAGTGACCCGGGACGGGTCCAAGAGACCCAGTACTTC	CAISDPGRVQETQYF
-	TRBV6-2/TRBV6-3	TRBJ1-5	-	TGTGCCAGCAGTTATCGGAATCAGCCCCAGCATTTT	CASSYRNQPQHF